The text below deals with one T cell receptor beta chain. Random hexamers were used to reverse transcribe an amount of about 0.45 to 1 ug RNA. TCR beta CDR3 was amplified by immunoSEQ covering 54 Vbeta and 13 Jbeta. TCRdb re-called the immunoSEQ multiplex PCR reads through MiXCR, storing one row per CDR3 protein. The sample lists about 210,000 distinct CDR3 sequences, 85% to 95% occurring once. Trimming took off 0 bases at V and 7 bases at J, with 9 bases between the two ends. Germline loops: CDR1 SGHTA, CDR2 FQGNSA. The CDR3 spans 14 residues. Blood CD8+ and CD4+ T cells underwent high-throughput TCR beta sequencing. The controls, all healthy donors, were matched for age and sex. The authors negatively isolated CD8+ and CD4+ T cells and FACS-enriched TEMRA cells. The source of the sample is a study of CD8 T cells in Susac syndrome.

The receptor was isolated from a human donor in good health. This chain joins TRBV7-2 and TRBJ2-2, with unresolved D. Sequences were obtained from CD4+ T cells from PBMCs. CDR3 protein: CASSLARKGGELFF. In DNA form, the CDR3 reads TGTGCCAGCAGCTTAGCGCGGAAAGGCGGGGAGCTGTTTTTT.